The T cell receptor (beta chain) under discussion was sequenced for a study of blood T cell repertoires in COVID-19. On the study more broadly: From T cells, B-cell-depleted T cells, or PBMCs came the material, which was cDNA or gDNA.

Ages ranged from about 18 to 89 years, with residence in 24 US areas. Cohorts were assigned according to the clinical history that participants reported. This clone was seen just once. Original processing methods: Estimates of nucleated cell counts were drawn from the amplification of reference gene primers. The data were produced by immunoSEQ multiplex PCR, yet TCRdb's version contains in-frame clones alone and is incomplete. That table is the source of V, J and clone size, and D and trimming were worked out from the DNA. The repertoire holds fewer than 500,000 clones, with 85% to 90% as singletons. The V gene end was trimmed by 4 bases and the J gene end by 0 bases; junction bases not matched to a gene: 5. Germline V gives CDR1 SGHRS, CDR2 YFSETQ. This CDR3 has 15 residues.

This TCR was recovered from a man aged 30-40 years who had recovered from COVID-19. V is TRBV5-1 and J is TRBJ2-3; 7 nucleotides align to TRBD2. The sequenced sample was PBMCs or T cells enriched from blood (not recorded which). The CDR3 protein is CASSESGASTDTQYF. In nucleotides, the CDR3 is TGCGCCAGCAGCGAAAGCGGGGCTAGCACAGATACGCAGTATTTT.